This T cell receptor beta chain is drawn from a study of T-cell reconstitution after alpha-beta-depleted transplantation in children. General study findings and limits: Several hundred rapidly expanded clones from non-depleted graft cells reportedly supplied alpha-beta T cells about two months post-transplant.

Germline V lookup: CDR1 DFQATT, CDR2 SNEGSKA (reference sequence). The CDR3 runs to 12 residues. V was trimmed by 6 bases and J by 4 bases, leaving 12 bases between them. For this clonotype: No antigen is known for it.

Preparing the TCRbeta library involved the use of unique molecular identifiers. TCRdb called the PCR reads again in MiXCR, with one record for every CDR3 protein. This sample yields about 590,000 distinct CDR3 sequences, of which approximately 13% are seen a single time; 2.2% belongs to the top ten. The source material was PBMCs, mostly from graft donor cells, sampled 360 days after TCRalphabeta/CD19-depleted stem cell transplant. The chain uses TRBV20-1 and TRBJ2-5, with D possibly being TRBD2 (5 bases). The clonotype comes from a male patient younger than 18 who had a stem cell transplant for acute myeloid leukemia, so the T cells may come from the graft donor. CDR3 nucleotide sequence: TGCAGTGCAGAGGAGGTGGTAGAGACCCAGTACTTC. It encodes CSAEEVVETQYF.